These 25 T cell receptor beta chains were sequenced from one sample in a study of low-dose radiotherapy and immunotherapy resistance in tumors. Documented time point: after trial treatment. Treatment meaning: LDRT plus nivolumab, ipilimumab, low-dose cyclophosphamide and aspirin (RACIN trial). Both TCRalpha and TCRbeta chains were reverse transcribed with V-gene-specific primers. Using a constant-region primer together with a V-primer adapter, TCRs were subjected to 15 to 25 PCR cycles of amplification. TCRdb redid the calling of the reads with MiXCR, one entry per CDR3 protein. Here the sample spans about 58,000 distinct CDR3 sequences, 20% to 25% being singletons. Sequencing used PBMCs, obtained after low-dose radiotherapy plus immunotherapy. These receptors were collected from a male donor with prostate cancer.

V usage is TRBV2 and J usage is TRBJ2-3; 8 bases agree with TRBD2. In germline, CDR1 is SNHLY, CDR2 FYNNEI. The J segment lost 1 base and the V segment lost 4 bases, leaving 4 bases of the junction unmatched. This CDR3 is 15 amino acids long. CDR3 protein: CASSGSSGGTDTQYF. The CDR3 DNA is TGTGCCAGCAGTGGAAGTAGCGGGGGCACAGATACGCAGTATTTT. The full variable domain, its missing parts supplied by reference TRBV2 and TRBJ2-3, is EPEVTQTPSHQVTQMGQEVILRCVPISNHLYFYWYRQILGQKVEFLVSFYNNEISEKSEIFDDQFSVERPDGSNFTLKIRSTKLEDSAMYFCASSGSSGGTDTQYFGPGTRLTVL.

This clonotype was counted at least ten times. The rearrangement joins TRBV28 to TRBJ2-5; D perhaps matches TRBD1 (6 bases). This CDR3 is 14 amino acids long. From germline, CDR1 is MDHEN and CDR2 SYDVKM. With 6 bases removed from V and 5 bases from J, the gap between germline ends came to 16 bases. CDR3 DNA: TGTGCCAGCAGGGGGGCCCCGCCCGGGGAGACCCAGTACTTC. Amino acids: CASRGAPPGETQYF.

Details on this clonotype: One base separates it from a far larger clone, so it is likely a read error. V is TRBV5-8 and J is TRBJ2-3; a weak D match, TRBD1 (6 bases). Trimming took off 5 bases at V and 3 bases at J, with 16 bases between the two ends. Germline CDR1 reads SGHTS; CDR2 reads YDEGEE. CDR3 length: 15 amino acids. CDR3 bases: TGTGCCAGCAGACTAGACAGGAGGTTGACAGATACGCAGTATTTT. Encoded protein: CASRLDRRLTDTQYF.

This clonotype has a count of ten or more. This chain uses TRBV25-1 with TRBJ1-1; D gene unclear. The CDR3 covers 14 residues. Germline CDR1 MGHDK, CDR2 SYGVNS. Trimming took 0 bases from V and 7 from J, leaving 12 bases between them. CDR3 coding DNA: TGTGCCAGCAGTGAATATGCCGGGTTGGGTGAAGCTTTCTTT. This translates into CASSEYAGLGEAFF.

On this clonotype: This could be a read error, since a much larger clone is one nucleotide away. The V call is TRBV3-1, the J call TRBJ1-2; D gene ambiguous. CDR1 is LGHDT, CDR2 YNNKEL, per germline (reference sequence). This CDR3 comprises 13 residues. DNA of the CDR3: TGTGTCAGCAGCCTTGGAGGGAACTATGGCTACACCTTC. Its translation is CVSSLGGNYGYTF.

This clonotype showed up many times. CDR3 in amino acids: CASSLGGTSGISYEQYF. The CDR3 nucleotides are TGCGCCAGCAGCTTGGGAGGGACTAGCGGGATCTCCTACGAGCAGTACTTC. The chain recombines TRBV5-1 with TRBJ2-7; 13 bases map to TRBD2. The CDR3 covers 17 residues. Germline values: CDR1 SGHRS, CDR2 YFSETQ. Trimming cost V 0 bases and J 0 bases; bases outside gene matches: 3.

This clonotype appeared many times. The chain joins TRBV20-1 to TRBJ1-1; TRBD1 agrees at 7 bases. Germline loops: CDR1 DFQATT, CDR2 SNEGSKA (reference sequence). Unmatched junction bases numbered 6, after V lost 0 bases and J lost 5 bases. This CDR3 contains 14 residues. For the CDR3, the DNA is TGCAGTGCTAGAGATATGCACAGGGGTACTGAAGCTTTCTTT. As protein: CSARDMHRGTEAFF.

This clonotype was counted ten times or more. The CDR3 region is CASSSGLLNQYF. CDR3 DNA: TGTGCCAGCAGTTCCGGCCTCCTGAACCAGTACTTC. The rearrangement uses TRBV6-2 or TRBV6-3 and TRBJ2-5; D is uncertain. The CDR3 runs 12 residues. Germline CDR1 reads MNHEY; CDR2 reads SVGEGT. Trimming cost V 4 bases and J 10 bases, with 13 bases left between them.

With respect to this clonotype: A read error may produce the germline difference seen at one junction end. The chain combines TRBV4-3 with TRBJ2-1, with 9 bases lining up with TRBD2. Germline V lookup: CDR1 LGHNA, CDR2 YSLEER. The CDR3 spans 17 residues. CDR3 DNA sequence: TGCGTCAGCAGCCAAGATTACGGTAGCGGGAGCGTCGATGAGCAGTTCTTC. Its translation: CVSSQDYGSGSVDEQFF.

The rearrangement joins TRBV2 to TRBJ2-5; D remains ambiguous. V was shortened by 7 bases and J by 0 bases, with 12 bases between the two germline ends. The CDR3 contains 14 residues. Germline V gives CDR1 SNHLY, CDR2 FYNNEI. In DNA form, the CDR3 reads TGTGCCAGCATGTGGGCGGCGAACCAAGAGACCCAGTACTTC. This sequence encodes CASMWAANQETQYF. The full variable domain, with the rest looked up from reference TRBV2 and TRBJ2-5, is EPEVTQTPSHQVTQMGQEVILRCVPISNHLYFYWYRQILGQKVEFLVSFYNNEISEKSEIFDDQFSVERPDGSNFTLKIRSTKLEDSAMYFCASMWAANQETQYFGPGTRLLVL.

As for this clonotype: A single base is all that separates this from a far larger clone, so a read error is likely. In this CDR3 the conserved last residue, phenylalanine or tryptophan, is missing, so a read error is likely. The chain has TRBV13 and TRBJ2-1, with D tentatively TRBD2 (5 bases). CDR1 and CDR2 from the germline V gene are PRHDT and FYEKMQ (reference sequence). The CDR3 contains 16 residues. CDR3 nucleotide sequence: TGTGCCACCAGCAGAGATCGTCCGGGATGGTCAAATGAGCAGTTCTCC. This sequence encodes CATSRDRPGWSNEQFS.

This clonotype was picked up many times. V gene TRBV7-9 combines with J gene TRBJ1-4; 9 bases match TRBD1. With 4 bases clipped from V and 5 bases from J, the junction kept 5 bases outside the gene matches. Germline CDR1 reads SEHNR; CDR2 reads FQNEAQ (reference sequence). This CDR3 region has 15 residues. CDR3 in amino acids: CASSSTDRGNEKLFF. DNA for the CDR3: TGTGCCAGCAGCTCGACGGACAGGGGAAATGAAAAACTGTTTTTT.

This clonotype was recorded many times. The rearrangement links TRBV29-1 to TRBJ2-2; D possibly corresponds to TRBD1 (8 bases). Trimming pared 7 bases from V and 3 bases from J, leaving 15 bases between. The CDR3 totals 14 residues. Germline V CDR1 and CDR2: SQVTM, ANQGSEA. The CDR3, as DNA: TGCAGCGCCAGGACAGGGAGGGACACCGGGGAGCTGTTTTTT. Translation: CSARTGRDTGELFF.

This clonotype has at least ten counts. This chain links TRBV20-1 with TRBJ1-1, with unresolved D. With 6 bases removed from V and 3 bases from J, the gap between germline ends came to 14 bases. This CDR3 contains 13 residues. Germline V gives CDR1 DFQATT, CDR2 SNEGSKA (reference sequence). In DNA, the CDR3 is TGCAGTGCCAAGGGCCTAACTGACACTGAAGCTTTCTTT. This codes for CSAKGLTDTEAFF.

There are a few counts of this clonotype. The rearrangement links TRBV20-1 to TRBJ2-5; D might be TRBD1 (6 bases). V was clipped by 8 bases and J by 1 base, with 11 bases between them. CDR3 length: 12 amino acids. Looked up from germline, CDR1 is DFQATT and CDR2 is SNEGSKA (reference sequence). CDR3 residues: CSPRQAQETQYF. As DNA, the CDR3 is TGCAGTCCCAGACAGGCCCAAGAGACCCAGTACTTC.

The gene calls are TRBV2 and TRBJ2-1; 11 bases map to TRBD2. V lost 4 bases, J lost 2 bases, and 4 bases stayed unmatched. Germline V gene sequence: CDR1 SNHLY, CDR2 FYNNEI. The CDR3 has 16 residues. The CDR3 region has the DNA TGTGCCAGCAGTGGGACTAGCGGGCTCCCCTACAATGAGCAGTTCTTC. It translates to CASSGTSGLPYNEQFF.

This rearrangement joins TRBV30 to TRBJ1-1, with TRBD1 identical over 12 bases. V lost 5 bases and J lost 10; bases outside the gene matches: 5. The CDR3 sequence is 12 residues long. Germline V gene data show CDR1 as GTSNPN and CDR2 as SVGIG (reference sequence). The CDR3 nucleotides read TGTGCCTGGGGGGACAGGGGGCGCCGAGCTTTCTTT. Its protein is CAWGDRGRRAFF. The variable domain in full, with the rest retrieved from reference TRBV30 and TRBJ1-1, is SQTIHQWPATLVQPVGSPLSLECTVEGTSNPNLYWYRQAAGRGLQLLFYSVGIGQISSEVPQNLSASRPQDRQFILSSKKLLLSDSGFYLCAWGDRGRRAFFGQGTRLTVV.

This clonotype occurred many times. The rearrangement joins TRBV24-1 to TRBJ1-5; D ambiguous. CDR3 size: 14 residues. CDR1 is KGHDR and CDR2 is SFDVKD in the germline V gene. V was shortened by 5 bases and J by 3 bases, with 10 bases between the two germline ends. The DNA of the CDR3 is TGTGCCACCAGTGGAAGTAAGATCAATCAGCCCCAGCATTTT. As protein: CATSGSKINQPQHF.

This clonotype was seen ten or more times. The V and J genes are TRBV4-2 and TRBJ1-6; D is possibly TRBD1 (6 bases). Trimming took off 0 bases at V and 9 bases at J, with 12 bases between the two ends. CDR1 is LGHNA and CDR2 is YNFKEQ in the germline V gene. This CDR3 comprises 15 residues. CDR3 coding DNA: TGTGCCAGCAGCCAAGATTCCAGGGGCTCTTCACCCCTCCACTTT. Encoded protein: CASSQDSRGSSPLHF.

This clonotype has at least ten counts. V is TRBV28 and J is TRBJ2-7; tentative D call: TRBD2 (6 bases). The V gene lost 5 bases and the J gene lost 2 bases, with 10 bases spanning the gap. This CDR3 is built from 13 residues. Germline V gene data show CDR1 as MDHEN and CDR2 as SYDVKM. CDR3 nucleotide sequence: TGTGCCAGCAGTCTTCCGGGGGCCTACGAGCAGTACTTC. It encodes CASSLPGAYEQYF. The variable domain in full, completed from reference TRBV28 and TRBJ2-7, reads DVKVTQSSRYLVKRTGEKVFLECVQDMDHENMFWYRQDPGLGLRLIYFSYDVKMKEKGDIPEGYSVSREKKERFSLILESASTNQTSMYLCASSLPGAYEQYFGPGTRLTVT.

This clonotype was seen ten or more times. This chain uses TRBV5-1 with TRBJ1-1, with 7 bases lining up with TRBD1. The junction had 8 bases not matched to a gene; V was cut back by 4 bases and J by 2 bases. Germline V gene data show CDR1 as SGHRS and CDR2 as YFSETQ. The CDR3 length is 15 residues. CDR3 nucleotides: TGCGCCAGCAGCGAAACCGGGACAGTCAACACTGAAGCTTTCTTT. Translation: CASSETGTVNTEAFF.

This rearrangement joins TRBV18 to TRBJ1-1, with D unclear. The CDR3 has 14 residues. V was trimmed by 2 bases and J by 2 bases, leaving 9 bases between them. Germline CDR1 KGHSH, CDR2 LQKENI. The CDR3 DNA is TGTGCCAGCTCACCAGCAGGACCAAACACTGAAGCTTTCTTT. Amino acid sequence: CASSPAGPNTEAFF.

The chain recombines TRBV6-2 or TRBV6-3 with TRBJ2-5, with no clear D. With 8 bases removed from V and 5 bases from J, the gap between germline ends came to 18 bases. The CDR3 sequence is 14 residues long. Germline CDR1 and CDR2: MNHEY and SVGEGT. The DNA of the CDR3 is TGTGCCAGCTCCCCAGCTGTAGGTTCGGAGACCCAGTACTTC. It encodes CASSPAVGSETQYF.

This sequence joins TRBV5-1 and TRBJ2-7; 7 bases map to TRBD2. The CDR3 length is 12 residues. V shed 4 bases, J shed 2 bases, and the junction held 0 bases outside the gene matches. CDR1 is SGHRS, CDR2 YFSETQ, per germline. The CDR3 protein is CASSRGAYEQYF. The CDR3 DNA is TGCGCCAGCAGCCGGGGGGCCTACGAGCAGTACTTC.

The CDR3 bases are TGTGCCAGCAGCCGCTTCGGACAGTTTAATGAGCAGTTCTTC. The encoded protein is CASSRFGQFNEQFF. The genes are TRBV5-6 and TRBJ2-1, with a tentative D call TRBD1 (6 bases). Trimming shortened V by 4 bases and J by 7 bases, and 15 bases separated the two germline ends. Germline V gene lookup returns CDR1 SGHDT and CDR2 YYEEEE. The CDR3 contains 14 residues.